This TCR beta chain was obtained from a study of T cells in Graves' hyperthyroidism and ophthalmopathy. Study-wide results and caveats: Blood also showed most of the thyroid clonotypes that were expanded above 0.001.

CDR3 length equals 13 residues. The germline gives CDR1 SGHAT, CDR2 FQNNGV. Trimming pared 6 bases from V and 0 bases from J, leaving 8 bases between. From RNA transcripts, TCR beta CDR3 regions were amplified. Carried out on the TCR CDR3, a first-round RT-PCR used the HTBI primer set. Each CDR3 protein is one row after TCRdb ran MiXCR on the multiplex PCR reads. The profile shows 300,000 to 350,000 distinct CDR3 sequences, roughly 17% of them singletons. At least ten counts were recorded for this clonotype. The antigen remains unidentified. The sample consisted of blood. This chain joins TRBV11-2 and TRBJ2-5; no clear D gene. The receptor was derived from a man aged 25-45 years with Graves' hyperthyroidism. CDR3 coding DNA: TGTGCCAGCAGACCGACAAACCAAGAGACCCAGTACTTC. This sequence encodes CASRPTNQETQYF.